This T cell receptor beta chain was captured in a study of CD8+CD57+ T cells in acquired aplastic anemia. Study background: Recorded DNA amounts for sorted CD4+ and CD8+ cells had an average of around 3.4 ug. Study outcomes and limitations: In CD8+ cells, Simpson's diversity showed no significant difference between patients and controls. In common between the patients and the controls were around 30 CD8+ CDR3 sequences.

CDR1 is SGHAT and CDR2 is FQNNGV in the germline V gene. The length of the CDR3 is 13 residues. Patients who underwent sequencing had shown CD8+CD57+ cell expansion by flow cytometry. Patients had received no therapy at the time of blood sampling. Concerning this clonotype itself: Antigen unknown. A much larger clone lies a single base off, so this may be a read error.

Profiles of TCR beta VDJ and CDR3 were generated from a genomic DNA template. TCRdb re-analysed the reads in MiXCR, keeping a single row per CDR3 protein. The sample lists hundreds of thousands of distinct CDR3 sequences; approximately 45% were seen once. The TCR was taken from a human donor with aplastic anemia. Material for sequencing was sorted CD4+, CD8+, or CD8+CD57+ T cells (not recorded which) from PBMCs. This chain links TRBV11-2 with TRBJ1-1, with D possibly being TRBD1 (6 bases). CDR3 protein: CASSSPGDTEASF. Written as DNA, the CDR3 is TGTGCCAGCAGTTCCCCAGGGGACACTGAAGCTTCCTTT.